This T cell receptor (beta chain) was obtained from a study of blood T cell repertoires in COVID-19. Study-level background: Samples came from the United States, Italy and Spain, spanning acute and convalescent COVID-19. PBMCs, B-cell-depleted T cells, or T cells provided the cDNA or gDNA that made up the material.

With 3 bases clipped from V and 2 bases from J, the junction kept 5 bases outside the gene matches. In germline, CDR1 is KGHSH, CDR2 LQKENI. CDR3 length: 15 residues. Methods used by the authors: Amplification from reference gene primers served as the basis for estimated nucleated cell counts. Assay used: immunoSEQ multiplex PCR; TCRdb lists only in-frame clones, some missing. V, J and clone size reflect that table, while D and trimming were determined from the DNA. The sample holds approximately 260,000 clones, about 80% seen once. This chain links TRBV18 with TRBJ1-2; 8 bases line up with TRBD1. Sequences were obtained from peripheral blood. The sequence was obtained from an elderly woman with active or convalescent COVID-19. The CDR3 reads CASSPTGELNYGYTF. CDR3 bases: TGTGCCAGCTCACCGACAGGGGAACTCAACTATGGCTACACCTTC. Drawing the rest from reference TRBV18 and TRBJ1-2, the complete variable domain is NAGVMQNPRHLVRRRGQEARLRCSPMKGHSHVYWYRQLPEEGLKFMVYLQKENIIDESGMPKERFSAEFPKEGPSILRIQQVVRGDSAAYFCASSPTGELNYGYTFGSGTRLTVV.